Below, 6 T cell receptor beta chains from the same sample are listed, as sequenced in a study of T cell responses to AZD1222 COVID-19 vaccine. TCRdb keeps only in-frame clones here, not all; method: immunoSEQ multiplex PCR. Of 150,000 to 200,000 clones in the sample, around 93% were seen once. Source: peripheral blood, taken on day 0 of AZD1222 vaccination. The receptors originated from an adult in good health.

V and J are TRBV4-1 and TRBJ2-5, with 10 bases matching TRBD2. CDR1 and CDR2 (germline): MGHRA, YSYEKL. V dropped 0 bases and J dropped 5; count of bases not matched to a gene: 15. The CDR3 extends over 19 amino acids. The CDR3 protein is CASSQDTVASGGIRETQYF. The CDR3 DNA sequence: TGCGCCAGCAGCCAAGATACGGTGGCTAGCGGGGGCATTCGGGAGACCCAGTACTTC.

This chain connects TRBV24-1 to TRBJ1-6; the D is unclear. The CDR3 is made up of 14 amino acids. Germline V lookup: CDR1 KGHDR, CDR2 SFDVKD. The V gene lost 6 bases and the J gene lost 9 bases, with 14 bases spanning the gap. The CDR3 here is CATSPTREISPLHF. The CDR3 nucleotides read TGTGCCACCAGTCCGACGAGAGAGATTTCACCCCTCCACTTT.

This chain joins TRBV6-5 and TRBJ2-5; D perhaps matches TRBD1 (5 bases). This CDR3 region has 13 residues. Between the trimmed V and J ends, which lost 7 bases and 4 bases, there was a span of 13 bases. CDR1 and CDR2 from the germline V gene are MNHEY and SVGAGI. CDR3 DNA: TGTGCCAGCATCCACCAGGGAAGAGAGACCCAGTACTTC. It encodes CASIHQGRETQYF.

The chain recombines TRBV4-3 with TRBJ1-4; 9 bases map to TRBD1. This CDR3 spans 16 amino acids. After removal of 5 bases from V and 8 bases from J, the junction contained 12 bases not matched to a gene. In germline, CDR1 is LGHNA, CDR2 YSLEER. As DNA, the CDR3 is TGCGCCAGCAGCTTTGGTTCCGGGACAGGGACCGAAAAACTGTTTTTT. Its protein product is CASSFGSGTGTEKLFF.

The V call is TRBV28, the J call TRBJ1-3; no clear D gene. From germline, CDR1 is MDHEN and CDR2 SYDVKM. V was trimmed by 5 bases and J by 0 bases, leaving 11 bases between them. The CDR3 totals 15 residues. CDR3 bases: TGTGCCAGCAGTGGCCCGGTGGGCTCTGGAAACACCATATATTTT. Translating gives CASSGPVGSGNTIYF.

This clone was observed a single time. This CDR3 is CASSLAAGDGTIYF. For the CDR3, the DNA is TGCGCCAGCAGCTTGGCCGCAGGGGACGGCACCATATATTTT. The V and J genes are TRBV5-1 and TRBJ1-3; maybe TRBD1 (6 bases). V was clipped by 0 bases and J by 9 bases, with 13 bases between them. The V gene's germline CDR1 is SGHRS and CDR2 YFSETQ. The length of the CDR3 is 14 residues.